This T cell receptor beta chain was observed in a study of early T cells in non-severe SARS-CoV-2 infection. General study points: Anti-spike CD8 responses were favored by VDJdb matching, which missed private and CD4 specificities.

This clonotype was seen a few times. The antigen remains undetermined. As part of library construction, unique molecular identifiers were attached to individual cDNA molecules. TCRdb independently ran MiXCR on the 5' RACE reads; one entry per CDR3 protein. The data contain about 83,000 distinct CDR3 sequences, more than 12% of them seen just once; the ten biggest clones take up 3%. There are 13 residues in the CDR3. Germline V gene data show CDR1 as SGHAT and CDR2 as FQNNGV. V lost 3 bases, J lost 1 base, and 7 bases lay in between. The sample consisted of whole blood. The clonotype was recovered from an adult who was a healthcare worker with PCR-confirmed SARS-CoV-2 infection or an uninfected control (not recorded which). The rearrangement uses TRBV11-2 and TRBJ2-7; D remains ambiguous. The chain's CDR3 is CASSLFPSYEQYF. The CDR3 region has the DNA TGTGCCAGCAGCTTGTTCCCGTCCTACGAGCAGTACTTC. Full variable domain (rest looked up from reference TRBV11-2 and TRBJ2-7): EAGVAQSPRYKIIEKRQSVAFWCNPISGHATLYWYQQILGQGPKLLIQFQNNGVVDDSQLPKDRFSAERLKGVDSTLKIQPAKLEDSAVYLCASSLFPSYEQYFGPGTRLTVT.